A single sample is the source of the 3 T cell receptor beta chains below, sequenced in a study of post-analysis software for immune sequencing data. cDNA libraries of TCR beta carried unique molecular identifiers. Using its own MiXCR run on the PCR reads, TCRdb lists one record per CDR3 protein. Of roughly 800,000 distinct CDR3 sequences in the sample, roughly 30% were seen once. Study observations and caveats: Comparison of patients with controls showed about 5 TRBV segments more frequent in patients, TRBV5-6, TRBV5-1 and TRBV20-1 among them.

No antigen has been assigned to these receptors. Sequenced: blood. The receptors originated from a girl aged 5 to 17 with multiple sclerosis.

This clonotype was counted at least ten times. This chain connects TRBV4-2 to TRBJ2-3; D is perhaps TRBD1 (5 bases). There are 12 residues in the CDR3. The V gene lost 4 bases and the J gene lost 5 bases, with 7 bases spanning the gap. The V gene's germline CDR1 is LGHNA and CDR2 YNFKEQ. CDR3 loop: CASSRRGDTQYF. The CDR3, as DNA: TGTGCCAGCAGCCGAAGGGGAGATACGCAGTATTTT.

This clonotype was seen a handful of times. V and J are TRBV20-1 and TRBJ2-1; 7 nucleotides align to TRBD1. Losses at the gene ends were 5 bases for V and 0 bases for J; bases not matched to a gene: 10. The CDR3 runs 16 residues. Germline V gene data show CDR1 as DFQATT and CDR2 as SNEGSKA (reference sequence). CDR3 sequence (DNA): TGCAGTGCTCGGGACAGCTTTCTACGCTCCTACAATGAGCAGTTCTTC. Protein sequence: CSARDSFLRSYNEQFF.

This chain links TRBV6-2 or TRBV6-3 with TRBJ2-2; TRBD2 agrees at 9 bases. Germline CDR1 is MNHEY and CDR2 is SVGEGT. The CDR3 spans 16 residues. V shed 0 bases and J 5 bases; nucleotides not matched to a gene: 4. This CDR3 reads CASSYSTLAGTGELFF. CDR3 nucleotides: TGTGCCAGCAGTTACTCGACCCTAGCGGGAACCGGGGAGCTGTTTTTT.